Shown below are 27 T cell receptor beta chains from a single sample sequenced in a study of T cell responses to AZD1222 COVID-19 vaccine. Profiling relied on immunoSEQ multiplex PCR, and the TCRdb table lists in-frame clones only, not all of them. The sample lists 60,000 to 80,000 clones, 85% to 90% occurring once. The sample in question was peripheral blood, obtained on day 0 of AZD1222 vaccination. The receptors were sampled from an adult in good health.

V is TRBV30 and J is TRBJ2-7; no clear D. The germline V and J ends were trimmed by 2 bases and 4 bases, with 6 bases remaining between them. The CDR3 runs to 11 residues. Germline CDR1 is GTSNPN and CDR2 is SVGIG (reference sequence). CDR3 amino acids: CAWSNRYEQYF. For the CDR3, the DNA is TGTGCCTGGAGTAACCGGTACGAGCAGTACTTC.

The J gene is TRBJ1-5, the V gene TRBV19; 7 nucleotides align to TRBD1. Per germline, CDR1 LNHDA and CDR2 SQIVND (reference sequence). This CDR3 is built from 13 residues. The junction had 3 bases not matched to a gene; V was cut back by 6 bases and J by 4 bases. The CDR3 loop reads CASRPQGNQPQHF. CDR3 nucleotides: TGTGCCAGTAGGCCACAGGGGAATCAGCCCCAGCATTTT.

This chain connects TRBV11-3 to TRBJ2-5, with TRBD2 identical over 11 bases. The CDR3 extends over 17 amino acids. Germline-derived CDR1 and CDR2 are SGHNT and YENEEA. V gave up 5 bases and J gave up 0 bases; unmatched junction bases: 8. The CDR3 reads CASSLGLAGTYQETQYF. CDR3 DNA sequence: TGTGCCAGCAGCCTCGGACTAGCGGGTACATACCAAGAGACCCAGTACTTC.

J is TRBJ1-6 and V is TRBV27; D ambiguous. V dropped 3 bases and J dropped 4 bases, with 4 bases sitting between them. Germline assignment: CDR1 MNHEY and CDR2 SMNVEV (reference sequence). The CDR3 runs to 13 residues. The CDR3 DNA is TGTGCCAGCAGTTTCCGTTATAATTCACCCCTCCACTTT. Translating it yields CASSFRYNSPLHF.

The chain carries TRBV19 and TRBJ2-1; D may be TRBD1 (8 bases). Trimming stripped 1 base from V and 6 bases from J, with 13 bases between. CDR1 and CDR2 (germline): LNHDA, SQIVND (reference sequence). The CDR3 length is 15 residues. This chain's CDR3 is CASSIGQGRGNEQFF. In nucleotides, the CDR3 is TGTGCCAGTAGTATAGGACAGGGGAGGGGCAATGAGCAGTTCTTC.

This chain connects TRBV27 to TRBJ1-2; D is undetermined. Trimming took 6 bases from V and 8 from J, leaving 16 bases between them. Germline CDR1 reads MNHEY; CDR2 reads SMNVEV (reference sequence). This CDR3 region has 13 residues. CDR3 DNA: TGTGCCAGCAGAGGGTCTCGCGGTGGGGGCTACACCTTC. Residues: CASRGSRGGGYTF.

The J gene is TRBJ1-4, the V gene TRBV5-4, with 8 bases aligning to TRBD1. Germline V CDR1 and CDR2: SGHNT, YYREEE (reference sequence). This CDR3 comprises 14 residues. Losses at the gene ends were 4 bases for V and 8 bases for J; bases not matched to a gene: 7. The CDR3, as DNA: TGTGCCAGCAGCGCCAGGGGGCAAGAAGAAAAACTGTTTTTT. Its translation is CASSARGQEEKLFF.

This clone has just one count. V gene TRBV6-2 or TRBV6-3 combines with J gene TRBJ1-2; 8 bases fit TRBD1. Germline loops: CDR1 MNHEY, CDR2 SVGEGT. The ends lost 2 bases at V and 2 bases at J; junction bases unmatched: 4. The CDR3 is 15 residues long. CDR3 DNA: TGTGCCAGCAGTTACGTAGGACAGGGCAACTATGGCTACACCTTC. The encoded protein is CASSYVGQGNYGYTF.

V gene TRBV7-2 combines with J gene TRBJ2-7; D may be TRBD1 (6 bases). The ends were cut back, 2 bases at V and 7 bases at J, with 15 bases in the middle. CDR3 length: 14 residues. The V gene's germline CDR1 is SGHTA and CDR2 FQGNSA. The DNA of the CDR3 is TGTGCCAGCAGCTTAACACAGGGAAGACGGGAGCAGTACTTC. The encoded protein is CASSLTQGRREQYF.

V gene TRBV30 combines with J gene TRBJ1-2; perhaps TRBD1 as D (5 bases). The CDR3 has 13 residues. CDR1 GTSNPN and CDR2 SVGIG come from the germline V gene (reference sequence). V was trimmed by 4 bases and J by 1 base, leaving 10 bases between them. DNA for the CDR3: TGTGCCTGGATGGACACCGTTAACTATGGCTACACCTTC. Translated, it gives CAWMDTVNYGYTF.

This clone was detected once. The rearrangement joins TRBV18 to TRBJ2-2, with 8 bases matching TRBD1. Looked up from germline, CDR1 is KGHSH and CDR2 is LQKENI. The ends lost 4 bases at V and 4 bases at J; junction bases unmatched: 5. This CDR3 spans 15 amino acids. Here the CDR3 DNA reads TGTGCCAGCTCACTAGGACAGGGCAGCACCGGGGAGCTGTTTTTT. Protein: CASSLGQGSTGELFF.

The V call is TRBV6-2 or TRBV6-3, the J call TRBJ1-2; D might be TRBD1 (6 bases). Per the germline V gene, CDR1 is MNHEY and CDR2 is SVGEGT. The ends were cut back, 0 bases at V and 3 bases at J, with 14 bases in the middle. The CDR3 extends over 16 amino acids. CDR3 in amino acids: CASSYSRQALHYGYTF. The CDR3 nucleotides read TGTGCCAGCAGTTACTCTAGACAGGCCCTCCACTATGGCTACACCTTC.

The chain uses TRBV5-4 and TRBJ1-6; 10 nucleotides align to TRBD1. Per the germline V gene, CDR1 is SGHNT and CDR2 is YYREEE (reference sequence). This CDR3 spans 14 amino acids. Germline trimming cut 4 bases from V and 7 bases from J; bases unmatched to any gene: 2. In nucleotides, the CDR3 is TGTGCCAGCAGCGGGACAGGGGACAATTCACCCCTCCACTTT. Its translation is CASSGTGDNSPLHF.

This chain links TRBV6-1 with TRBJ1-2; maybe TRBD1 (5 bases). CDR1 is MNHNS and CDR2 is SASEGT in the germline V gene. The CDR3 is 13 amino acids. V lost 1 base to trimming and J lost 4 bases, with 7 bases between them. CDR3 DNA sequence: TGTGCCAGCAGTGAAGGAGGGACCTATGGCTACACCTTC. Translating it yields CASSEGGTYGYTF.

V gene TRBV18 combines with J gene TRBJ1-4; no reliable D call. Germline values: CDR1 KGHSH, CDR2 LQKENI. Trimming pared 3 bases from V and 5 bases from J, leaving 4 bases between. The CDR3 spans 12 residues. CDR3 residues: CASSPNNEKLFF. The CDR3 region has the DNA TGTGCCAGCTCACCGAACAATGAAAAACTGTTTTTT.

This CDR3 reads CASSLVLGSSYEQYF. CDR3 in DNA: TGTGCCAGCAGCTTAGTTCTGGGCAGTTCGTACGAGCAGTACTTC. The V and J genes are TRBV11-2 and TRBJ2-7; no clear D. Germline lookup yields CDR1 SGHAT and CDR2 FQNNGV. This CDR3 comprises 15 residues. The germline V and J ends were trimmed by 1 base and 4 bases, with 14 bases remaining between them. The variable domain in full, completed from reference TRBV11-2 and TRBJ2-7, reads EAGVAQSPRYKIIEKRQSVAFWCNPISGHATLYWYQQILGQGPKLLIQFQNNGVVDDSQLPKDRFSAERLKGVDSTLKIQPAKLEDSAVYLCASSLVLGSSYEQYFGPGTRLTVT.

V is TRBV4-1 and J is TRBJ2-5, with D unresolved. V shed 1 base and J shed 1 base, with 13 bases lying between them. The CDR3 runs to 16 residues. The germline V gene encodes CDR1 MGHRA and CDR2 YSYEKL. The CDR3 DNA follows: TGCGCCAGCAGCCAAGCCTCGCGGTCCGGCCAAGAGACCCAGTACTTC. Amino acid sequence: CASSQASRSGQETQYF.

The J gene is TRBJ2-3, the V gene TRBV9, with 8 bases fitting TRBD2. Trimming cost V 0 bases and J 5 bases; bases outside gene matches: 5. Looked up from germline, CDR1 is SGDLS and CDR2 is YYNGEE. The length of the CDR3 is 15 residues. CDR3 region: CASSVVAGGEDTQYF. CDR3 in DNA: TGTGCCAGCAGCGTAGTTGCGGGGGGCGAAGATACGCAGTATTTT.

The CDR3 is CASSDPGTEGLHTF. In DNA form, the CDR3 reads TGCGCCAGCAGCGACCCCGGGACAGAGGGACTCCACACCTTC. The V call is TRBV5-1, the J call TRBJ1-2; TRBD1 aligns across 7 bases. Germline V gene sequence: CDR1 SGHRS, CDR2 YFSETQ. The CDR3 runs to 14 residues. J gave up 12 bases and V 4 bases, and 15 bases lay outside the gene matches.

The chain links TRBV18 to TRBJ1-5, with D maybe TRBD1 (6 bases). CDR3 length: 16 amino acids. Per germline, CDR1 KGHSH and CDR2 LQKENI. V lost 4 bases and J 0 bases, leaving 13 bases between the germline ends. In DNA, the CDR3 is TGTGCCAGCTCACGGGGGGGGCAGTATAGCAATCAGCCCCAGCATTTT. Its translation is CASSRGGQYSNQPQHF.

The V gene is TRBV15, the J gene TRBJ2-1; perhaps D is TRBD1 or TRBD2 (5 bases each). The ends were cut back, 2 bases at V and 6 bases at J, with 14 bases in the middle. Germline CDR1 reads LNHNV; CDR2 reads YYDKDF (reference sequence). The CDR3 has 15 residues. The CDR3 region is CATSRKGAGGNEQFF. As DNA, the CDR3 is TGTGCCACCAGCAGAAAAGGGGCTGGGGGCAATGAGCAGTTCTTC.

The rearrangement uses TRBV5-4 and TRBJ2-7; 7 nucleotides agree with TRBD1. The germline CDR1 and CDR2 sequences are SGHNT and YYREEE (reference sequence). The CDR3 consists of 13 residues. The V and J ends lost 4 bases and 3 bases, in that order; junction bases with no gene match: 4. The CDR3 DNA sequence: TGTGCCAGCAGCCCTCGGGACAGCTACGAGCAGTACTTC. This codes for CASSPRDSYEQYF.

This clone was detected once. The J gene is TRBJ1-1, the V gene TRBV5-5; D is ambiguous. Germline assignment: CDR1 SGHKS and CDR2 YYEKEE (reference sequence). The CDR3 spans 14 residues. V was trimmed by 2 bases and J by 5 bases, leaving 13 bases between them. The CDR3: CASSLSLLGTEAFF. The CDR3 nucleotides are TGTGCCAGCAGCTTAAGTCTACTCGGTACTGAAGCTTTCTTT.

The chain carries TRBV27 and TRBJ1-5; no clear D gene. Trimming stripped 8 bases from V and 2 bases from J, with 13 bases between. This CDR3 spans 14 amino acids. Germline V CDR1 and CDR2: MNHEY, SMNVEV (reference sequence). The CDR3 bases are TGTGCCAGCTCCATTCTCGGGGGCAATCAGCCCCAGCATTTT. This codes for CASSILGGNQPQHF.

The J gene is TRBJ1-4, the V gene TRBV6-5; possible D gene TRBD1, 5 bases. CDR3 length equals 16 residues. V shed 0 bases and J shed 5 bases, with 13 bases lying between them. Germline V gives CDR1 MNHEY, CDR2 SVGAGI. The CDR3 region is CASSYSRGPENEKLFF. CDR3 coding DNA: TGTGCCAGCAGTTACTCGCGGGGCCCAGAAAATGAAAAACTGTTTTTT.

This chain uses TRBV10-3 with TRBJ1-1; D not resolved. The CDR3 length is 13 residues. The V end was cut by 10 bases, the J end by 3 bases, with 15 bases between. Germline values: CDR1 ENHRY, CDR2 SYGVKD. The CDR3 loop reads CATQLGGDTEAFF. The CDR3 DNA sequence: TGTGCCACTCAGTTGGGAGGCGACACTGAAGCTTTCTTT.

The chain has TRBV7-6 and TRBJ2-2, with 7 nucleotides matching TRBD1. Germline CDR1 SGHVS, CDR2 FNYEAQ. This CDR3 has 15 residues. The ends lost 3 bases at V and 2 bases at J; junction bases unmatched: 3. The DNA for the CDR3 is TGTGCCAGCAGCTTTGGGGACAGTAACACCGGGGAGCTGTTTTTT. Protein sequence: CASSFGDSNTGELFF.